The clone carrying this TCR beta chain was recorded only once. The antigen remains unidentified. This entry is derived from a study of cytotoxic CD8 clonotypes in ibrutinib-treated CLL. The study, taken as a whole, reports: Public clonotypes were uncommon and contracted or stayed stable on treatment.

The length of the CDR3 is 13 residues. V lost 4 bases and J 0 bases, leaving 6 bases between the germline ends. Germline CDR1 is SGHVS and CDR2 is FNYEAQ. Data came from immunoSEQ multiplex PCR; TCRdb stores just in-frame clones and leaves some out. The sample includes some 200,000 clones, 72% of them seen just once. The authors obtained roughly 2 micrograms of genomic DNA from cryopreserved PBMCs for TCR beta libraries. This chain joins TRBV7-6 and TRBJ1-1; the D is unclear. The sequences come from PBMCs, collected after 24 months of ibrutinib treatment. This receptor was identified in a human donor with chronic lymphocytic leukemia. The CDR3 DNA reads TGTGCCAGCAGCTCTTTTATGAACACTGAAGCTTTCTTT. The encoded protein is CASSSFMNTEAFF. The whole variable domain, filled in from reference TRBV7-6 and TRBJ1-1, reads GAGVSQSPRYKVTKRGQDVALRCDPISGHVSLYWYRQALGQGPEFLTYFNYEAQQDKSGLPNDRFSAERPEGSISTLTIQRTEQRDSAMYRCASSSFMNTEAFFGQGTRLTVV.